These 31 T cell receptor beta chains originate from one sample sequenced in a study of technical replicates of blood from four donors. Sequencing used immunoSEQ multiplex PCR; TCRdb keeps in-frame clones, though not all of them. Of fewer than 85,000 clones in the sample, around 96% were seen once. The sample consisted of T cells isolated from PBMCs. The receptors stem from a human donor in good health.

The chain couples TRBV25-1 to TRBJ2-1; D not resolved. The CDR3 loop spans 12 amino acids. Germline lookup yields CDR1 MGHDK and CDR2 SYGVNS. V dropped 0 bases and J dropped 6 bases, with 3 bases sitting between them. As DNA, the CDR3 is TGTGCCAGCAGTGAATACGGCAATGAGCAGTTCTTC. Its protein product is CASSEYGNEQFF.

The chain carries TRBV2 and TRBJ1-5; D possibly corresponds to TRBD1 (5 bases). Trimming shortened V by 2 bases and J by 3 bases, and 14 bases separated the two germline ends. Germline lookup yields CDR1 SNHLY and CDR2 FYNNEI. This CDR3 has 16 amino acids. The CDR3 bases are TGTGCCAGCAGTGAAACTGGGGCCAGGGCCAATCAGCCCCAGCATTTT. Protein: CASSETGARANQPQHF.

The chain combines TRBV29-1 with TRBJ2-7; 7 bases match TRBD1. Germline V lookup: CDR1 SQVTM, CDR2 ANQGSEA. This CDR3 spans 12 amino acids. V gave up 3 bases and J gave up 6 bases; unmatched junction bases: 5. The CDR3 spells CSVEGQLGEQYF. The CDR3 DNA reads as TGCAGCGTTGAGGGACAGCTGGGCGAGCAGTACTTC.

This rearrangement joins TRBV27 to TRBJ1-2; 9 nucleotides line up with TRBD1. The CDR3 runs to 14 residues. CDR1 and CDR2 from the germline V gene are MNHEY and SMNVEV (reference sequence). Trimming removed 0 bases from V and 4 bases from J; junction bases left unmatched: 0. The CDR3 protein is CASSLSGQGYGYTF. The CDR3 nucleotides are TGTGCCAGCAGTTTATCGGGACAGGGCTATGGCTACACCTTC.

This chain joins TRBV28 and TRBJ1-2, with D unresolved. Trimming pared 7 bases from V and 4 bases from J, leaving 13 bases between. Germline CDR1 MDHEN, CDR2 SYDVKM. The CDR3 contains 13 residues. The CDR3 reads CASTWTLSYGYTF. Written as DNA, the CDR3 is TGTGCCAGCACCTGGACTTTAAGCTATGGCTACACCTTC.

J is TRBJ2-7 and V is TRBV5-4; 7 nucleotides match TRBD2. CDR3 length equals 14 residues. Trimming at V came to 3 bases and at J to 1 base, leaving 4 bases not matched to a gene. Per germline, CDR1 SGHNT and CDR2 YYREEE (reference sequence). The CDR3: CASSWERDSYEQYF. CDR3 DNA: TGTGCCAGCAGCTGGGAGCGGGATTCCTACGAGCAGTACTTC.

The chain employs TRBV11-3 and TRBJ2-7; TRBD1 matches at 7 bases. Looked up from germline, CDR1 is SGHNT and CDR2 is YENEEA. V lost 3 bases to trimming and J lost 6 bases; unmatched junction nucleotides: 2. There are 12 residues in the CDR3. The CDR3: CASSLGQSEQYF. DNA of the CDR3: TGTGCCAGCAGCTTGGGACAGAGCGAGCAGTACTTC.

The chain employs TRBV7-2 and TRBJ2-2, with 9 nucleotides matching TRBD1. CDR3 length: 15 residues. Germline trimming cut 5 bases from V and 7 bases from J; bases unmatched to any gene: 8. Germline CDR1 SGHTA, CDR2 FQGNSA. CDR3 sequence reads: CASSPGTGLGGELFF. The DNA of the CDR3 is TGTGCCAGCAGCCCTGGGACAGGGTTAGGCGGGGAGCTGTTTTTT.

The rearrangement joins TRBV7-2 to TRBJ1-2; D is uncertain. Germline V CDR1 and CDR2: SGHTA, FQGNSA. The CDR3 spans 14 residues. The V end was cut by 3 bases, the J end by 6 bases, with 14 bases between. The CDR3 DNA reads TGTGCCAGCAGCTTCAGCGGGAGGGTTGATGGCTACACCTTC. Amino acid sequence: CASSFSGRVDGYTF.

This clone was seen once. The chain combines TRBV29-1 with TRBJ1-5; D gene unclear. Germline V gives CDR1 SQVTM, CDR2 ANQGSEA. Trimming took 5 bases from V and 2 from J, leaving 10 bases between them. This CDR3 spans 13 amino acids. DNA for the CDR3: TGCAGCGTTAGCTTGGGCGGCAATCAGCCCCAGCATTTT. Translation gives CSVSLGGNQPQHF. Supplemented by reference TRBV29-1 and TRBJ1-5, the full variable domain reads SAVISQKPSRDICQRGTSLTIQCQVDSQVTMMFWYRQQPGQSLTLIATANQGSEATYESGFVIDKFPISRPNLTFSTLTVSNMSPEDSSIYLCSVSLGGNQPQHFGDGTRLSIL.

V and J are TRBV9 and TRBJ2-7, with 7 positions matching TRBD2. This CDR3 is 15 amino acids long. Germline V gene data show CDR1 as SGDLS and CDR2 as YYNGEE. Unmatched junction bases numbered 10, after V lost 0 bases and J lost 7 bases. CDR3 DNA sequence: TGTGCCAGCAGCGTAGTGGCGGGAGATGTTAGGGAGCAGTACTTC. Protein sequence: CASSVVAGDVREQYF.

The V gene is TRBV5-4, the J gene TRBJ2-7; 13 nucleotides agree with TRBD2. V was pared by 5 bases and J by 0 bases, with 11 bases of the junction left unmatched. The germline gives CDR1 SGHNT, CDR2 YYREEE (reference sequence). The CDR3 has 18 amino acids. CDR3 sequence: CASRPGLAGVSSSYEQYF. The CDR3 nucleotides read TGTGCCAGCAGGCCAGGACTAGCGGGAGTTTCCAGCTCCTACGAGCAGTACTTC.

The chain has TRBV28 and TRBJ2-1; 9 positions agree with TRBD2. The V segment lost 2 bases and the J segment 4 bases; nucleotides outside the gene matches: 3. CDR1 and CDR2 (germline): MDHEN, SYDVKM. This CDR3 contains 15 residues. The CDR3 sequence is CASSLLAGFYNEQFF. The CDR3 DNA follows: TGTGCCAGCAGTTTACTAGCGGGATTTTACAATGAGCAGTTCTTC.

J is TRBJ2-6 and V is TRBV2; 8 bases match TRBD1. V dropped 6 bases and J dropped 1; count of bases not matched to a gene: 5. In germline, CDR1 is SNHLY, CDR2 FYNNEI. The CDR3 loop spans 16 amino acids. The CDR3 sequence is CASRGQVVSGANVLTF. The CDR3 nucleotides are TGTGCCAGCAGGGGACAGGTCGTATCTGGGGCCAACGTCCTGACTTTC.

This clone has just one count. The chain employs TRBV9 and TRBJ2-3; D may be TRBD2 (5 bases). Germline CDR1 SGDLS, CDR2 YYNGEE. V was pared by 4 bases and J by 6 bases, with 21 bases between. The CDR3 extends over 16 amino acids. CDR3 sequence (DNA): TGTGCCAGCAGCCTCCTTTTTGAGGGAGTTTCGGATACGCAGTATTTT. As protein: CASSLLFEGVSDTQYF.

This chain connects TRBV5-1 to TRBJ1-1, with TRBD1 as a possible D gene (5 bases). CDR3 length equals 14 residues. CDR1 and CDR2 (germline): SGHRS, YFSETQ. V lost 1 base to trimming and J lost 2 bases, with 9 bases between them. DNA for the CDR3: TGCGCCAGCAGCTTGAATGGACATAACACTGAAGCTTTCTTT. It translates to CASSLNGHNTEAFF. The full variable domain, its missing parts supplied by reference TRBV5-1 and TRBJ1-1, is KAGVTQTPRYLIKTRGQQVTLSCSPISGHRSVSWYQQTPGQGLQFLFEYFSETQRNKGNFPGRFSGRQFSNSRSEMNVSTLELGDSALYLCASSLNGHNTEAFFGQGTRLTVV.

The rearrangement joins TRBV4-1 to TRBJ1-4, with D perhaps matching TRBD1 (6 bases). Trimming cost V 4 bases and J 6 bases, with 12 bases left between them. Germline values: CDR1 MGHRA, CDR2 YSYEKL. This CDR3 region has 14 residues. The CDR3 here is CASSLRGGDEKLFF. The CDR3 DNA sequence: TGCGCCAGCAGCCTAAGGGGGGGGGATGAAAAACTGTTTTTT.

This clone was recorded only once. The V call is TRBV9, the J call TRBJ2-3; the D gene is possibly TRBD2 (5 bases). Trimming removed 0 bases at V and 4 bases at J, with 12 bases between. This CDR3 contains 15 residues. The germline CDR1 and CDR2 sequences are SGDLS and YYNGEE. In nucleotides, the CDR3 is TGTGCCAGCAGCGTAGAAGGGAGTCTCGCAGATACGCAGTATTTT. It translates to CASSVEGSLADTQYF.

V usage is TRBV9 and J usage is TRBJ2-1; 12 bases are a match to TRBD2. J lost 6 bases, V lost 0 bases, and 4 bases had no gene match. This CDR3 comprises 16 residues. In germline, CDR1 is SGDLS, CDR2 YYNGEE. CDR3 sequence (DNA): TGTGCCAGCAGCGTAGCTACTAGCGGGAGGAGCAATGAGCAGTTCTTC. Translation gives CASSVATSGRSNEQFF.

This sequence joins TRBV30 and TRBJ1-2; D remains unclear. Trimming shortened V by 5 bases and J by 6 bases, and 13 bases separated the two germline ends. Germline lookup yields CDR1 GTSNPN and CDR2 SVGIG (reference sequence). This CDR3 has 12 residues. Here the CDR3 DNA reads TGTGCCTGGGGTTACACGACTGATGGCTACACCTTC. As protein: CAWGYTTDGYTF.

The rearrangement links TRBV5-1 to TRBJ2-5; 9 nucleotides align to TRBD1. This CDR3 has 19 amino acids. The germline gives CDR1 SGHRS, CDR2 YFSETQ. The ends lost 2 bases at V and 4 bases at J; junction bases unmatched: 18. The CDR3: CASSLTTGVTGGLVETQYF. In nucleotides, the CDR3 is TGCGCCAGCAGCTTAACTACTGGGGTCACAGGGGGCTTGGTAGAGACCCAGTACTTC. The variable domain in full, completed from reference TRBV5-1 and TRBJ2-5, reads KAGVTQTPRYLIKTRGQQVTLSCSPISGHRSVSWYQQTPGQGLQFLFEYFSETQRNKGNFPGRFSGRQFSNSRSEMNVSTLELGDSALYLCASSLTTGVTGGLVETQYFGPGTRLLVL.

The chain carries TRBV6-5 and TRBJ2-7; D might be TRBD2 (6 bases). Germline CDR1 reads MNHEY; CDR2 reads SVGAGI. V was trimmed by 2 bases and J by 3 bases, leaving 11 bases between them. This CDR3 region has 14 residues. The CDR3 sequence is CASSYGGLRYEQYF. CDR3 sequence (DNA): TGTGCCAGCAGTTACGGGGGGTTGCGCTACGAGCAGTACTTC.

The CDR3 loop reads CASSLVLAGVTGELFF. CDR3 nucleotides: TGTGCCAGCAGTTTGGTCCTAGCGGGAGTTACCGGGGAGCTGTTTTTT. The chain couples TRBV28 to TRBJ2-2; 10 positions match TRBD2. V gave up 3 bases and J gave up 5 bases; unmatched junction bases: 6. The CDR3 is 16 residues long. Germline CDR1 MDHEN, CDR2 SYDVKM.

The chain combines TRBV9 with TRBJ2-1, with 7 bases that match TRBD2. V was clipped by 2 bases and J by 9 bases; unmatched bases: 5. CDR3 length: 13 residues. The germline gives CDR1 SGDLS, CDR2 YYNGEE. CDR3: CASSVSGGSEQFF. The CDR3 DNA reads as TGTGCCAGCAGCGTCTCCGGCGGGAGTGAGCAGTTCTTC.

The V gene is TRBV4-2, the J gene TRBJ2-6; possible D gene TRBD1, 6 bases. This CDR3 comprises 19 residues. V dropped 3 bases and J dropped 4 bases, with 22 bases sitting between them. Germline CDR1 is LGHNA and CDR2 is YNFKEQ. The CDR3 nucleotides read TGTGCCAGCAGCCACACACCGTGGGACACGGCAACAGGGGCCAACGTCCTGACTTTC. It encodes CASSHTPWDTATGANVLTF.

The gene calls are TRBV4-2 and TRBJ2-7; D is unclear. V lost 0 bases, J lost 7 bases, and 13 bases lay in between. Germline V gene sequence: CDR1 LGHNA, CDR2 YNFKEQ. This CDR3 contains 14 residues. CDR3 protein: CASSQDPGVREQYF. In DNA, the CDR3 is TGTGCCAGCAGCCAAGACCCAGGCGTCAGGGAGCAGTACTTC.

In nucleotides, the CDR3 is TGTGCCAGCAGTCGGGCTAGCGGGAGCACAGATACGCAGTATTTT. It codes for CASSRASGSTDTQYF. The V call is TRBV2, the J call TRBJ2-3; TRBD2 agrees at 8 bases. V shed 5 bases, J shed 0 bases, and the junction held 4 bases outside the gene matches. There are 15 residues in the CDR3. Germline V gene data show CDR1 as SNHLY and CDR2 as FYNNEI.

The CDR3 spells CASSGTSGSYEQFF. The DNA of the CDR3 is TGTGCCAGCAGTGGCACTAGCGGGAGCTATGAGCAGTTCTTC. V usage is TRBV27 and J usage is TRBJ2-1; 11 positions match TRBD2. V was pared by 5 bases and J by 8 bases, with 5 bases of the junction left unmatched. Per germline, CDR1 MNHEY and CDR2 SMNVEV (reference sequence). This CDR3 comprises 14 residues.

J is TRBJ2-2 and V is TRBV9; a weak D match, TRBD1 (6 bases). CDR3 size: 13 residues. From germline, CDR1 is SGDLS and CDR2 YYNGEE. The V and J ends lost 2 bases and 7 bases respectively, with 9 bases between them. CDR3 nucleotide sequence: TGTGCCAGCAGCGTGGGGACAAGCGGGGAGCTGTTTTTT. Translation gives CASSVGTSGELFF.

The J gene is TRBJ2-5, the V gene TRBV9; the D is unclear. V shed 4 bases and J shed 4 bases, with 8 bases lying between them. Germline-derived CDR1 and CDR2 are SGDLS and YYNGEE. CDR3 length: 12 residues. This CDR3 is CASSHEAETQYF. The DNA for the CDR3 is TGTGCCAGCAGCCACGAAGCAGAGACCCAGTACTTC.

In this sample, this clone turned up a few times. Other DNA sequences in the same sample also yield this CDR3. The chain couples TRBV2 to TRBJ1-1; the match to TRBD1 covers 7 bases. CDR3 length: 13 amino acids. The J segment lost 3 bases and the V segment lost 4 bases, leaving 2 bases of the junction unmatched. Germline CDR1 SNHLY, CDR2 FYNNEI. The CDR3 coding sequence is TGTGCCAGCAGTGTAGACAGGGACACTGAAGCTTTCTTT. It specifies CASSVDRDTEAFF.